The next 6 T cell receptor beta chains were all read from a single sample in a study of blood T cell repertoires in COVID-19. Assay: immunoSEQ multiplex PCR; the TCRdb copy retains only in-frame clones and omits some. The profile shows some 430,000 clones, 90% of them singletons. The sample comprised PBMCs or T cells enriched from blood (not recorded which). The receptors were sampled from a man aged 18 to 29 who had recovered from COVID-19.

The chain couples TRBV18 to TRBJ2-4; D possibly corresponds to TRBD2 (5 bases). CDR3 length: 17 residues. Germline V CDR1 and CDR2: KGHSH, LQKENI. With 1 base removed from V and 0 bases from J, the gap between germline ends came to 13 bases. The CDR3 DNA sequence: TGTGCCAGCTCACCACTAGGGCCAGCGGTAGCCAAAAACATTCAGTACTTC. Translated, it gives CASSPLGPAVAKNIQYF.

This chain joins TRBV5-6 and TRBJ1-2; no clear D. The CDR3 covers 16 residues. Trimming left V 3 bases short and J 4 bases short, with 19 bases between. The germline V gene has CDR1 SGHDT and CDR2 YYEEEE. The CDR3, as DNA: TGTGCCAGCAGCTGGCTGGACGGCGAGGAGGTCTATGGCTACACCTTC. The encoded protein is CASSWLDGEEVYGYTF.

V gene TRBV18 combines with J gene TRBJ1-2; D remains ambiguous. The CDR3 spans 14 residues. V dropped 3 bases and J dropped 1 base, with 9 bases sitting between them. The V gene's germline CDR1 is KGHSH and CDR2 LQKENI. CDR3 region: CASSPPSVNYGYTF. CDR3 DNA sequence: TGTGCCAGCTCACCCCCAAGCGTTAACTATGGCTACACCTTC.

This CDR3 is CASSLDRYSYEQYF. DNA of the CDR3: TGTGCCAGCAGTTTAGACAGGTACTCCTACGAGCAGTACTTC. The genes are TRBV27 and TRBJ2-7; TRBD1 might be the D (6 bases). This CDR3 contains 14 residues. From germline, CDR1 is MNHEY and CDR2 SMNVEV (reference sequence). Trimming took 2 bases from V and 0 from J, leaving 8 bases between them.

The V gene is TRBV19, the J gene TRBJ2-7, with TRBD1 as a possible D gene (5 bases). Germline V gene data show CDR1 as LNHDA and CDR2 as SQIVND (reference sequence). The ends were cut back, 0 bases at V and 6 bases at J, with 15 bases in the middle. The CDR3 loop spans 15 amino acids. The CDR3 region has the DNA TGTGCCAGTAGTATAGATGTCCAGGGCCGTGGCGAGCAGTACTTC. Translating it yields CASSIDVQGRGEQYF.

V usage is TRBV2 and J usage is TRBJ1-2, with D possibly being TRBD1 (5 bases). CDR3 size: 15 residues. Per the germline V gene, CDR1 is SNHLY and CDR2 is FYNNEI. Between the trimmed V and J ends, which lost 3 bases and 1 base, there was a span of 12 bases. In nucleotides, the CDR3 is TGTGCCAGCAGTGATGTTGGGGGGGGTAACTATGGCTACACCTTC. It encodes CASSDVGGGNYGYTF.